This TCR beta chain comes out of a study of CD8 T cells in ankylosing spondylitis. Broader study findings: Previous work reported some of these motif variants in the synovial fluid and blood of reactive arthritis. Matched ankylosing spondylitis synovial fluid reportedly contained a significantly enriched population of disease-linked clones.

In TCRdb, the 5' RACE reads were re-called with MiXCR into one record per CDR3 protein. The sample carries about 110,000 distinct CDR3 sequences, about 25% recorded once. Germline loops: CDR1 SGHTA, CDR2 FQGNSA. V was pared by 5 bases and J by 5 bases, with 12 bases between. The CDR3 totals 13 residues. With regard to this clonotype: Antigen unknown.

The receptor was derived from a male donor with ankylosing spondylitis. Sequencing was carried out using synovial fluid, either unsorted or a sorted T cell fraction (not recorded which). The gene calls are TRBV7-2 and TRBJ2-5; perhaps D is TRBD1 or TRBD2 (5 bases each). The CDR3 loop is CASSPYGAETQYF. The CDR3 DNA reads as TGTGCCAGCAGCCCGTACGGGGCTGAGACCCAGTACTTC.